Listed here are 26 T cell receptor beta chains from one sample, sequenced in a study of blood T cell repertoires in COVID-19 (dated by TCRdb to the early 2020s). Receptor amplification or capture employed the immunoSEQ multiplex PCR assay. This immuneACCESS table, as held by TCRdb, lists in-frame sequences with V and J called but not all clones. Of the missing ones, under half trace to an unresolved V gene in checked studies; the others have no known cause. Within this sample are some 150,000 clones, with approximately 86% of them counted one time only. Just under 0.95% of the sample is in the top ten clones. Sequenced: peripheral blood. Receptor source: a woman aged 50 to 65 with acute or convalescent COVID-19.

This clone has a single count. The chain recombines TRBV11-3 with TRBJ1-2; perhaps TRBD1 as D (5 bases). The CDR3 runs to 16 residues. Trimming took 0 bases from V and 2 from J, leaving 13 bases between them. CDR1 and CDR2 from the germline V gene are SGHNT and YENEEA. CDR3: CASSLEFWTTNYGYTF. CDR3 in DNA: TGTGCCAGCAGCTTAGAGTTCTGGACAACGAACTATGGCTACACCTTC.

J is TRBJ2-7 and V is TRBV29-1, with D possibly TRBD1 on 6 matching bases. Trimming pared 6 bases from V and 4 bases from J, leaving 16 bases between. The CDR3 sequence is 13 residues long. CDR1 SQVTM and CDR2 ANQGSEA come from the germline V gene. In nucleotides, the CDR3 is TGCAGCGTGGCACAGGGTACCCATTACGAGCAGTACTTC. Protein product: CSVAQGTHYEQYF.

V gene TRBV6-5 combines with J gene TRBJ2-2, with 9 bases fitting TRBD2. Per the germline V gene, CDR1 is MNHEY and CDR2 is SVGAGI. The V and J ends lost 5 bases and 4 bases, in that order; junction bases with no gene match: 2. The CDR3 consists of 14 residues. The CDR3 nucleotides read TGTGCCAGCAGTCTAGCGGGAACCACCGGGGAGCTGTTTTTT. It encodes CASSLAGTTGELFF.

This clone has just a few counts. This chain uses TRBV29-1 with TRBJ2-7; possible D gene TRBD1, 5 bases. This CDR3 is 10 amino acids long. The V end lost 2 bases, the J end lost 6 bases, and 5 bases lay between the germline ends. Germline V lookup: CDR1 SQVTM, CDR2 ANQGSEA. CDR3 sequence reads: CSVETGEQYF. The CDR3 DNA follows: TGCAGCGTTGAAACAGGCGAGCAGTACTTC.

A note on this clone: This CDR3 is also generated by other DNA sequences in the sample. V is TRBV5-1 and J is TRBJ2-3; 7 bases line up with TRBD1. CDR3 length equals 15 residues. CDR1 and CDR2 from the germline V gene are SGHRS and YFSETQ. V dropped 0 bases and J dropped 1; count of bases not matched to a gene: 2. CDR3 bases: TGCGCCAGCAGCTTGGAAGACAGGGGCACAGATACGCAGTATTTT. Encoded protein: CASSLEDRGTDTQYF.

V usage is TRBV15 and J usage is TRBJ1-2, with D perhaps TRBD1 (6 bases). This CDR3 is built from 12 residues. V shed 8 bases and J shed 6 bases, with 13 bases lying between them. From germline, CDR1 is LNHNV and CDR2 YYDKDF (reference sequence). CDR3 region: CATGTRADGYTF. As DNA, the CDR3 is TGTGCCACCGGGACAAGAGCCGATGGCTACACCTTC.

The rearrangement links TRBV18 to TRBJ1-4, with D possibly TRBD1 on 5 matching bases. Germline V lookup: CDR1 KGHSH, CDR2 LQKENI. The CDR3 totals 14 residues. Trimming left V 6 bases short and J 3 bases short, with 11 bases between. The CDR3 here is CASSQGGANEKLFF. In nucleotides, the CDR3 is TGTGCCAGCTCCCAGGGAGGGGCTAATGAAAAACTGTTTTTT.

As DNA, the CDR3 is TGTGCCAGCAGTCTAAGCCCGGCCGGGGAGCTGTTTTTT. Protein: CASSLSPAGELFF. The V call is TRBV5-4, the J call TRBJ2-2; no clear D. CDR1 SGHNT and CDR2 YYREEE come from the germline V gene (reference sequence). V lost 5 bases to trimming and J lost 6 bases, with 11 bases between them. This CDR3 has 13 amino acids.

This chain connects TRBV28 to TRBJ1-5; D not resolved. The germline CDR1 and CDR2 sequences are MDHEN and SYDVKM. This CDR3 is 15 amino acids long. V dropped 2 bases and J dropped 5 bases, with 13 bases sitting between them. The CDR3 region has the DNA TGTGCCAGCAGTTTACGGGGTAGCGGCGATCAGCCCCAGCATTTT. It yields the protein CASSLRGSGDQPQHF. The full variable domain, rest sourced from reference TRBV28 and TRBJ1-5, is DVKVTQSSRYLVKRTGEKVFLECVQDMDHENMFWYRQDPGLGLRLIYFSYDVKMKEKGDIPEGYSVSREKKERFSLILESASTNQTSMYLCASSLRGSGDQPQHFGDGTRLSIL.

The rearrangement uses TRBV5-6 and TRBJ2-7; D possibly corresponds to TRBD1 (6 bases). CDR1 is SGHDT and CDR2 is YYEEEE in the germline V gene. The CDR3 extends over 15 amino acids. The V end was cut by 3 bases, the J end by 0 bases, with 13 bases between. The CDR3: CASSYRDIVSYEQYF. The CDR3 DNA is TGTGCCAGCAGCTACCGGGACATAGTCTCCTACGAGCAGTACTTC.

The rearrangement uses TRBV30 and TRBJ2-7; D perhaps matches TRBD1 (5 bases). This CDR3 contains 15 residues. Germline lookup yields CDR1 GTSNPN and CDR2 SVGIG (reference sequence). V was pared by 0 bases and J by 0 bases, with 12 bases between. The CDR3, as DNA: TGTGCCTGGAGTGTAGGGCAGGGCGTCTCCTACGAGCAGTACTTC. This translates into CAWSVGQGVSYEQYF. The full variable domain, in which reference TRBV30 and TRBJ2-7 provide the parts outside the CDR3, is SQTIHQWPATLVQPVGSPLSLECTVEGTSNPNLYWYRQAAGRGLQLLFYSVGIGQISSEVPQNLSASRPQDRQFILSSKKLLLSDSGFYLCAWSVGQGVSYEQYFGPGTRLTVT.

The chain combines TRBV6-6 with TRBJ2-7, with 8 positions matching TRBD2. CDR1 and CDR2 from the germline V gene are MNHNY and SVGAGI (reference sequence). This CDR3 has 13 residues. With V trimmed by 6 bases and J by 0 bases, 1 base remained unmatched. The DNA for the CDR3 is TGTGCCAGCAGACTAGCGGTCTCCTACGAGCAGTACTTC. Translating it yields CASRLAVSYEQYF.

In nucleotides, the CDR3 is TGTGCCATCAATCCCTCAGAAGGGACTAGCGGGGGGCCTGAGCAGTTCTTC. Protein: CAINPSEGTSGGPEQFF. The chain links TRBV10-3 to TRBJ2-1; 15 bases agree with TRBD2. Germline V gives CDR1 ENHRY, CDR2 SYGVKD. V gave up 7 bases and J gave up 9 bases; unmatched junction bases: 13. There are 17 residues in the CDR3.

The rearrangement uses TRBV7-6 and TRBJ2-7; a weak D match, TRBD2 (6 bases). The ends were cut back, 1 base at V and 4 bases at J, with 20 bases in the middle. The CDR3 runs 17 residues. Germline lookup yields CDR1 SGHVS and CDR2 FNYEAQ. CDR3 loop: CASSLDPARGGGYEQYF. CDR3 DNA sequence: TGTGCCAGCAGCTTAGACCCGGCAAGGGGTGGGGGGTACGAGCAGTACTTC.

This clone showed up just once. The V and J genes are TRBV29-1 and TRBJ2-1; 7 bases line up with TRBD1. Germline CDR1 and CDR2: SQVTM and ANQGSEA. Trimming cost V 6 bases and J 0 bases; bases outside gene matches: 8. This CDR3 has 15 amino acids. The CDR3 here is CSVTVTGSSYNEQFF. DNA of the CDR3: TGCAGCGTCACCGTGACAGGGAGCTCCTACAATGAGCAGTTCTTC.

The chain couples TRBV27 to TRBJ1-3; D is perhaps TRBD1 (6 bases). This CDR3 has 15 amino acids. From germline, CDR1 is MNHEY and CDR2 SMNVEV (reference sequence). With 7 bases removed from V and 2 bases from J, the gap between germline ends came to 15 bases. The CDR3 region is CASTWPWTAGNTIYF. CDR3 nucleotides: TGTGCCAGCACCTGGCCATGGACAGCTGGAAACACCATATATTTT.

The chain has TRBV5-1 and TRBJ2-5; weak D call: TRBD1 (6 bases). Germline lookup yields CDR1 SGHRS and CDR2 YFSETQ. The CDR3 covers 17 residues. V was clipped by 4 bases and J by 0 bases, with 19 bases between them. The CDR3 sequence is CASSPPQGPMYQETQYF. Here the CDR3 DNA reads TGCGCCAGCAGCCCACCTCAGGGGCCGATGTACCAAGAGACCCAGTACTTC.

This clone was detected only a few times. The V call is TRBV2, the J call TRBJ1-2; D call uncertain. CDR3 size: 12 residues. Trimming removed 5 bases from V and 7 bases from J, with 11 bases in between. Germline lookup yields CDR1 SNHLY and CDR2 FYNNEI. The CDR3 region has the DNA TGTGCCAGCAGTCAACAGCTTTCTGGCTACACCTTC. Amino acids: CASSQQLSGYTF.

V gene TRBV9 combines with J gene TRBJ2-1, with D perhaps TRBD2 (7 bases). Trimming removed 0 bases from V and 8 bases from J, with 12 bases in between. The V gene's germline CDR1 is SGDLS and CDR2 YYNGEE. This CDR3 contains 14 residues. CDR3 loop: CASSVGGGAYEQFF. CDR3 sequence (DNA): TGTGCCAGCAGCGTAGGCGGGGGCGCATATGAGCAGTTCTTC.

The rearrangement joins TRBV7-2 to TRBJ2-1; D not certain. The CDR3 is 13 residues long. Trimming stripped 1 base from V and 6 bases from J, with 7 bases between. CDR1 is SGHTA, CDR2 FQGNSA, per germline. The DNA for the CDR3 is TGTGCCAGCAGCTTAGTAAGTAGCAATGAGCAGTTCTTC. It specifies CASSLVSSNEQFF.

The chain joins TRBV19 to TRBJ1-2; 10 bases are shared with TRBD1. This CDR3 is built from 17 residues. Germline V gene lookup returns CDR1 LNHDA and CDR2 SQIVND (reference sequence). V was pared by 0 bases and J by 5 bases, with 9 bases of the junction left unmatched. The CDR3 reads CASSIDRRDRGSYGYTF. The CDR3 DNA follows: TGTGCCAGTAGTATAGATCGCCGGGACAGGGGCTCGTATGGCTACACCTTC.

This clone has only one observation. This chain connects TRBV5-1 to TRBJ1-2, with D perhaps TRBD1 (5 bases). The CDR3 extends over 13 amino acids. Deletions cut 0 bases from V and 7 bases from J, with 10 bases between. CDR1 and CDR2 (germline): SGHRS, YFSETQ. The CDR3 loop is CASSLEIGAGYTF. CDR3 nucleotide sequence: TGCGCCAGCAGCTTGGAGATTGGGGCTGGCTACACCTTC. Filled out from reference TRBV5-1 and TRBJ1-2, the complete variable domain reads KAGVTQTPRYLIKTRGQQVTLSCSPISGHRSVSWYQQTPGQGLQFLFEYFSETQRNKGNFPGRFSGRQFSNSRSEMNVSTLELGDSALYLCASSLEIGAGYTFGSGTRLTVV.

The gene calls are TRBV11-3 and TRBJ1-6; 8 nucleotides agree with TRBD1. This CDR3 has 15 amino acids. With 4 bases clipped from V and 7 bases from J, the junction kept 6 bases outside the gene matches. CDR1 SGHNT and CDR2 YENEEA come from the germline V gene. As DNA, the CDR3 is TGTGCCAGCAGCTCGGGACAGGCTGGGAATTCACCCCTCCACTTT. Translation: CASSSGQAGNSPLHF. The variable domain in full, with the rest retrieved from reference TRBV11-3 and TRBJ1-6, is EAGVVQSPRYKIIEKKQPVAFWCNPISGHNTLYWYLQNLGQGPELLIRYENEEAVDDSQLPKDRFSAERLKGVDSTLKIQPAELGDSAVYLCASSSGQAGNSPLHFGNGTRLTVT.

The CDR3 sequence: CASSPGQVYGYTF. Here the CDR3 DNA reads TGTGCCAGCAGCCCCGGACAGGTGTATGGCTACACCTTC. The chain uses TRBV7-2 and TRBJ1-2; 7 bases fit TRBD1. With 5 bases clipped from V and 5 bases from J, the junction kept 5 bases outside the gene matches. The V gene's germline CDR1 is SGHTA and CDR2 FQGNSA. CDR3 length equals 13 residues.

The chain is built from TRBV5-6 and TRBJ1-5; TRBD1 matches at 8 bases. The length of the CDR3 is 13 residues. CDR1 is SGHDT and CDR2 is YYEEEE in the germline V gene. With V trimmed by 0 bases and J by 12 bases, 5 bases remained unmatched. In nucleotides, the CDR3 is TGTGCCAGCAGCTTGGGACAGGGGACGCTCCAGCATTTT. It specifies CASSLGQGTLQHF. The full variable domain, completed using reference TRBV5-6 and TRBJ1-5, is DAGVTQSPTHLIKTRGQQVTLRCSPKSGHDTVSWYQQALGQGPQFIFQYYEEEERQRGNFPDRFSGHQFPNYSSELNVNALLLGDSALYLCASSLGQGTLQHFGDGTRLSIL.

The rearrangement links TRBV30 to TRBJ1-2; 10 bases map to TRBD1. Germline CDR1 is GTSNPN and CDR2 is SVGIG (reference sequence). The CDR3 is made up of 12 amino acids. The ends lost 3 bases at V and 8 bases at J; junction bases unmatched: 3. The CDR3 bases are TGTGCCTGGAGCGGGACAGGGGTAGGCTACACCTTC. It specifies CAWSGTGVGYTF.